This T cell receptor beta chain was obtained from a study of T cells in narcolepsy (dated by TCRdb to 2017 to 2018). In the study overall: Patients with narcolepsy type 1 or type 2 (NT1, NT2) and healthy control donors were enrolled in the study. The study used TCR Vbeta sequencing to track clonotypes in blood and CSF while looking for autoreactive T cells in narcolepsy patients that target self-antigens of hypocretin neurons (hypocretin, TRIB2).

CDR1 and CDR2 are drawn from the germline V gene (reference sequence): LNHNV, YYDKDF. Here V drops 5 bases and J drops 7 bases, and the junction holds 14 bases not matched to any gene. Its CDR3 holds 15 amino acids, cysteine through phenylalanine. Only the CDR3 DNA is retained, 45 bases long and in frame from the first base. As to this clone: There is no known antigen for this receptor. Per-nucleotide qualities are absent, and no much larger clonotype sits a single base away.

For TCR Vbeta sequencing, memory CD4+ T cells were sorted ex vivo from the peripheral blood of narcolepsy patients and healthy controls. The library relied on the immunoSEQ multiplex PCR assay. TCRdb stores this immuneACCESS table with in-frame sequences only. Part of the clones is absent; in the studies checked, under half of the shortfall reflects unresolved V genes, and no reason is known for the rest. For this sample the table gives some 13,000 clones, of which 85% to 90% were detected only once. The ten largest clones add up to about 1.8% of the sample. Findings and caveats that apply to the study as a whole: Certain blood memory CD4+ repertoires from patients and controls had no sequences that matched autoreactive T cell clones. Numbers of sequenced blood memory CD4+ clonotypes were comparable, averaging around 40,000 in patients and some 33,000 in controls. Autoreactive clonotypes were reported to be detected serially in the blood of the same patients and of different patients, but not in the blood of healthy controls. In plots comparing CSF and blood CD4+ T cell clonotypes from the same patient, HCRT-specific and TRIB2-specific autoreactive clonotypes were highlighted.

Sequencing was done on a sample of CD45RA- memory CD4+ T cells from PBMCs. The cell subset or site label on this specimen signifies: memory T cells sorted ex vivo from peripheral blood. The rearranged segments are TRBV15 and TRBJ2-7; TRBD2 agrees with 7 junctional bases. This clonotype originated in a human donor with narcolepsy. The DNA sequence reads TGTGCCACCAGCCTTAGGAGGTCGGGAGCGGGGGAGCAGTACTTC. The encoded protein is CATSLRRSGAGEQYF.